These T cell receptor beta chains were read from a single sample in a study of cytomegalovirus exposure and HLA in healthy donors. The repertoire was sequenced with immunoSEQ multiplex PCR; TCRdb's copy has only in-frame clones and lacks some. The top ten clones hold approximately 3.5% of a sample with roughly 62,000 clones, approximately 75% of them seen once. The specimen was PBMCs. The receptors shown here come from a woman aged 35 to 49 in good health and CMV-seropositive. Each CDR3 is given with its conserved first and last residue. The D gene is left open where the match is weak. A row's size may be missing; if present it is once, few, many or a size class.

d_gene: TRBD1
abundance: -
j_gene: TRBJ2-7
v_gene: TRBV5-4
CDR3nt: TGTGCCAGCAGCCAGGGACAGGGGGACTACGAGCAGTACTTC
CDR3aa: CASSQGQGDYEQYF

d_gene: -
abundance: -
j_gene: TRBJ1-5
v_gene: TRBV15
CDR3nt: TGTGCCACCAGCAGTCGGAGGGGAGGCAATCAGCCCCAGCATTTT
CDR3aa: CATSSRRGGNQPQHF

d_gene: -
abundance: -
j_gene: TRBJ1-1
v_gene: TRBV9
CDR3nt: TGTGCCAGCAGCGTAGCGACTGAAGCTTTCTTT
CDR3aa: CASSVATEAFF

d_gene: -
abundance: -
j_gene: TRBJ1-2
v_gene: TRBV5-8
CDR3nt: TGTGCCGGACGAACAGGGTACGACTATGGCTACACCTTC
CDR3aa: CAGRTGYDYGYTF

d_gene: TRBD1
abundance: -
j_gene: TRBJ1-3
v_gene: TRBV6-1
CDR3nt: TGTGCCAGCACCAAGGGGGCACCCTCTGGAAACACCATATATTTT
CDR3aa: CASTKGAPSGNTIYF

d_gene: -
abundance: once
j_gene: TRBJ2-7
v_gene: TRBV6-5
CDR3nt: TGTGCCAGCAGCTCCGGGGTCCTCGAGCAGTACTTC
CDR3aa: CASSSGVLEQYF

d_gene: TRBD2
abundance: -
j_gene: TRBJ2-6
v_gene: TRBV5-3
CDR3nt: TGTGCCAGAAGCTTGAACTATCAGTCTAGCGGGGGTTCCAGCTCTGGGGCCAACGTCCTGACTTTC
CDR3aa: CARSLNYQSSGGSSSGANVLTF

d_gene: TRBD1
abundance: few
j_gene: TRBJ1-5
v_gene: TRBV25-1
CDR3nt: TGTGCCAGCAGTGATGGACAGGGTATCAGTCAGCCCCAGCATTTT
CDR3aa: CASSDGQGISQPQHF

d_gene: -
abundance: -
j_gene: TRBJ1-6
v_gene: TRBV27
CDR3nt: TGTGCCAGCAGTCCGGTCCCCGTTCATAATTCACCCCTCCACTTT
CDR3aa: CASSPVPVHNSPLHF

d_gene: TRBD1
abundance: -
j_gene: TRBJ2-1
v_gene: TRBV7-3
CDR3nt: TGTGCCAGCAGCTTATACGGGACAGGGATAGCAAATGGGCAGTTCTTC
CDR3aa: CASSLYGTGIANGQFF

d_gene: TRBD1
abundance: -
j_gene: TRBJ1-1
v_gene: TRBV6-5
CDR3nt: TGTGCCAGCAGCAGACAGGGTAACTGGAACACTGAAGCTTTCTTT
CDR3aa: CASSRQGNWNTEAFF

d_gene: -
abundance: -
j_gene: TRBJ2-1
v_gene: TRBV5-1
CDR3nt: TGCGCCAGCAGCTTGGCTGAGAATGAGCAGTTCTTC
CDR3aa: CASSLAENEQFF

d_gene: TRBD1
abundance: -
j_gene: TRBJ1-1
v_gene: TRBV6-4
CDR3nt: TGTGCCAGCAGTGAAAATTCTGGACAGGGGAACACTGAAGCTTTCTTT
CDR3aa: CASSENSGQGNTEAFF

d_gene: -
abundance: -
j_gene: TRBJ2-7
v_gene: TRBV4-1
CDR3nt: TGCGCCAGCAGCCAAGGGCGGGGGCTATACGAGCAGTACTTC
CDR3aa: CASSQGRGLYEQYF

d_gene: -
abundance: few
j_gene: TRBJ2-1
v_gene: TRBV20-1
CDR3nt: TGCAGTGCTAGCATAGGGGTTGAGCAGTTCTTC
CDR3aa: CSASIGVEQFF

d_gene: TRBD1
abundance: -
j_gene: TRBJ1-6
v_gene: TRBV7-2
CDR3nt: TGTGCCAGCAGATCCAGGGGACAGGGTGTCAATAATTCACCCCTCCACTTT
CDR3aa: CASRSRGQGVNNSPLHF

d_gene: -
abundance: -
j_gene: TRBJ1-5
v_gene: TRBV6-1
CDR3nt: TGTGCCAGCGCCCCCACAGGGAGAAGCAATCAGCCCCAGCATTTT
CDR3aa: CASAPTGRSNQPQHF

d_gene: -
abundance: -
j_gene: TRBJ1-1
v_gene: TRBV7-3
CDR3nt: TGTGCCAGCAGCCCGGAAGTGGGAGATACGACTGAAGCTTTCTTT
CDR3aa: CASSPEVGDTTEAFF

d_gene: -
abundance: -
j_gene: TRBJ2-7
v_gene: TRBV6-6
CDR3nt: TGTGCCAGCAGCTCACCTGCTAGGGGCGACGAGCAGTACTTC
CDR3aa: CASSSPARGDEQYF

d_gene: TRBD1
abundance: once
j_gene: TRBJ2-2
v_gene: TRBV13
CDR3nt: TGTGCCAGCAGTTTCGATGCTTGGGCAGGGGGAACGAACGGGGAGCTGTTTTTT
CDR3aa: CASSFDAWAGGTNGELFF

d_gene: TRBD1
abundance: -
j_gene: TRBJ1-5
v_gene: TRBV6-6
CDR3nt: TGTGCCAGCAGCCGAGGGACAGGGGAAATGCAGCCCCAGCATTTT
CDR3aa: CASSRGTGEMQPQHF

d_gene: -
abundance: -
j_gene: TRBJ2-3
v_gene: TRBV5-1
CDR3nt: TGCGCCAGCAGCTTGGAGGCGGGTATGAGGTCAGATACGCAGTATTTT
CDR3aa: CASSLEAGMRSDTQYF

d_gene: TRBD2
abundance: -
j_gene: TRBJ2-5
v_gene: TRBV30
CDR3nt: TGTGCCTGGTCCCGGAAGGGACTAGCAGGGGAGACCCAGTACTTC
CDR3aa: CAWSRKGLAGETQYF

d_gene: TRBD1
abundance: -
j_gene: TRBJ2-7
v_gene: TRBV7-2
CDR3nt: TGTGCCAGCAGTGTCGACAGGGGGTCCGCCGAGCAGTACTTC
CDR3aa: CASSVDRGSAEQYF